This T cell receptor beta chain came from a study of immune heterogeneity within non-small cell lung tumors (dated by TCRdb to the late 2010s). As for the study more broadly: By histology, the tumors were 4 squamous cell carcinomas, nine to eleven non-squamous carcinomas and 1 tumor not otherwise specified. To examine intratumoral immune heterogeneity, the study used whole-exome sequencing, RNA-seq and TCR beta repertoire sequencing on multiple spatially distinct regions of each NSCLC tumor. Transcriptome data were available for just roughly 40 loci from 12 patients, whereas TCR repertoire analysis spanned approximately 57 tumor loci from about 15 patients. Binding of neoantigens to the HLA alleles of each patient was predicted with netMHCpan-3.0 for mutant peptides of 8 to 11 amino acids.

What the authors observed across the whole study: Individual patients mostly had different high-frequency TCR beta clonotypes. Within a patient, the same dominant CDR3B clonotypes appeared at multiple loci, but different tumor locations also contained unique high-frequency clones. A statistically significant but moderate positive correlation (R around 0.3) was observed between local T-cell repertoire clonality and local tumor mutational burden.

Remarks on this clonotype: Its antigen is still unknown. A read error may explain this, as a much larger clone is one base away.

The TCR template was genomic DNA extracted from bulk tumor tissue, and approximately 650 ng of gDNA was amplified for each sample. During surgery, multiple biopsies were taken from each primary tumor and placed as far apart as possible within the tumor mass. The study cohort was described as untreated, and patients were newly diagnosed NSCLC cases undergoing curative surgery. The donor group was made up of under 16 newly diagnosed non-small cell lung cancer patients undergoing surgery with curative intent. A couple of independent pathologists reviewed the resected tumor masses. Only DNA and RNA samples of high quality went on to sequencing. A multiplex PCR system amplified the TCR beta CDR3 region, with a first 10-cycle round using 32 V-gene forward and 13 J-gene reverse primers. The first PCR round used a QIAGEN Multiplex PCR Kit, and the primer sequences were filed in Chinese patent CN105087789A. Illumina universal primers were attached in a second round of PCR run with the Phusion High-Fidelity PCR Kit. Paired-end sequencing of TCR libraries was carried out on the Illumina HiSeq X Ten platform at a read length of 151 bp. The authors processed their data as follows. Cutadapt removed reads without multiplex PCR primers, PEAR merged read pairs, and MiXCR with default settings called CDR3 regions. Shannon entropy measured repertoire diversity, while clonality was calculated as one minus the Shannon entropy divided by the ln of the count of productive unique sequences. Clonotypes at a frequency of at least 0.5% were defined as dominant or high-frequency T-cell clones. TCRdb reworked the public reads: Q25 trimming with fastp, MiXCR clone assembly, productive beta chains retained. Records with the same CDR3 protein are collapsed into one entry carrying the most frequent genes and DNA. These V and J calls derive from TCRdb rather than the authors' analysis. Recorded for this sample are some 11,000 distinct CDR3 sequences; roughly 30% of them occurred a single time. Of the sample, approximately 20% is held by the ten largest clones.

There are 14 amino acids in the CDR3, from cysteine to phenylalanine inclusive. Solely the CDR3 DNA is kept, with 42 bases framed from the first base. CDR1 and CDR2, per the germline V gene, are SGHTA and FQGNSA. The specimen was lung tumor tissue. The source is a woman aged 50 to 60 with non-small cell lung cancer. The chain joins TRBV7-2 to TRBJ2-7; the D gene cannot be named for sure. In nucleotide form, the sequence is TGTGCCAGCAGCTTAGCGAGCTCCTCCTACGAGCACTACTTC. Its translation reads: CASSLASSSYEHYF.